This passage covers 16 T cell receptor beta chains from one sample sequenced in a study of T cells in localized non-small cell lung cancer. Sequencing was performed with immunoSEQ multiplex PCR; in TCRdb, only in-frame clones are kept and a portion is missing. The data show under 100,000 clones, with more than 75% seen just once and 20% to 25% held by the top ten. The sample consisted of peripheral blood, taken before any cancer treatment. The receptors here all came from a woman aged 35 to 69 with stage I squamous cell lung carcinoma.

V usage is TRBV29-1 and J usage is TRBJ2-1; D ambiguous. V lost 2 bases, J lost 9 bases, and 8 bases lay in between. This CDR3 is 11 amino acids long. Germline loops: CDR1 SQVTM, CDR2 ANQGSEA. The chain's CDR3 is CSVERAGEQFF. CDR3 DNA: TGCAGCGTTGAACGGGCCGGTGAGCAGTTCTTC.

CDR3 region: CASSLLGTGGNEQYF. Here the CDR3 DNA reads TGCGCCAGCAGCTTACTAGGGACAGGGGGCAACGAGCAGTACTTC. The gene calls are TRBV5-1 and TRBJ2-7; 12 bases line up with TRBD1. This CDR3 spans 15 amino acids. Germline V gives CDR1 SGHRS, CDR2 YFSETQ. V was pared by 2 bases and J by 5 bases, with 5 bases of the junction left unmatched.

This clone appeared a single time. CDR3 coding DNA: TGCGCCAGCAGCCTCGTTCAAGGAGGGATCTACGAGCAGTACTTC. The encoded protein is CASSLVQGGIYEQYF. The chain couples TRBV4-1 to TRBJ2-5; D perhaps matches TRBD2 (6 bases). Judging by the DNA end, TRBJ2-7 fits better; the J call may be wrong. Per germline, CDR1 MGHRA and CDR2 YSYEKL. This CDR3 is built from 15 residues.

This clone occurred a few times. CDR3 bases: TGCGCCAGCAGTAGACAGGGAGGCACTGAAGCTTTCTTT. Amino acids: CASSRQGGTEAFF. The chain is built from TRBV10-1 and TRBJ1-1, with 7 bases matching TRBD1. Germline CDR1 reads WNHNN; CDR2 reads SYGVQD (reference sequence). The CDR3 is 13 amino acids. V lost 5 bases to trimming and J lost 4 bases; unmatched junction nucleotides: 4.

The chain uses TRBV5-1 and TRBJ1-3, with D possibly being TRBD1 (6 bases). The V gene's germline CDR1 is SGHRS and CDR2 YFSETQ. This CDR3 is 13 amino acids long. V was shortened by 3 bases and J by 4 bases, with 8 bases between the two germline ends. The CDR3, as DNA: TGCGCCAGCAGCTGGGGGCACGGAAACACCATATATTTT. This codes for CASSWGHGNTIYF.

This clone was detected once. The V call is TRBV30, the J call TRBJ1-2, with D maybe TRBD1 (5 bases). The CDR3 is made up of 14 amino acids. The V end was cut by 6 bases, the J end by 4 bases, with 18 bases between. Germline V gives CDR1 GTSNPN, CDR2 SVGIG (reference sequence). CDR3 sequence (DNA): TGTGCCTGCACCACCTTGACAGCCCTCTATGGCTACACCTTC. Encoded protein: CACTTLTALYGYTF.

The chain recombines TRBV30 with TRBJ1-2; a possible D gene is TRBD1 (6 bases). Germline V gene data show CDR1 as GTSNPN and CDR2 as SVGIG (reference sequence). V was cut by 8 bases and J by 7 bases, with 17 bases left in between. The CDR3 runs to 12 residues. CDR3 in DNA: TGTGCCGGGACCCACAACAGGGCTGGCTACACCTTC. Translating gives CAGTHNRAGYTF.

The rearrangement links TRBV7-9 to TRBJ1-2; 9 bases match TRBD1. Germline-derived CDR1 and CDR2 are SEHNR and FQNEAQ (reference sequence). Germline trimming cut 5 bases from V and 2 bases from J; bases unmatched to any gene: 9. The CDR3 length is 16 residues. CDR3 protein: CASSPRTGVPNYGYTF. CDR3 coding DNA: TGTGCCAGCAGCCCTCGGACAGGGGTACCGAACTATGGCTACACCTTC.

In nucleotides, the CDR3 is TGTGCCAGCAGTGTGACGGTGAAGGATGAAGCTTTCTTT. This translates into CASSVTVKDEAFF. The chain carries TRBV6-4 and TRBJ1-1; D call uncertain. V lost 4 bases, J lost 7 bases, and 13 bases lay in between. The V gene's germline CDR1 is MRHNA and CDR2 SNTAGT. CDR3 length equals 13 residues.

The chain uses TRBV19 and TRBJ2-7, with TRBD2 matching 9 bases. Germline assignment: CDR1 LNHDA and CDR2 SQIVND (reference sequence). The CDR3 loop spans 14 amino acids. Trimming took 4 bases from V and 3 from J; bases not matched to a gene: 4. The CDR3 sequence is CASSTIAGDYEQYF. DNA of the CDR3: TGTGCCAGTAGTACCATAGCGGGGGACTACGAGCAGTACTTC. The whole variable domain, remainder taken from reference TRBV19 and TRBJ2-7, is DGGITQSPKYLFRKEGQNVTLSCEQNLNHDAMYWYRQDPGQGLRLIYYSQIVNDFQKGDIAEGYSVSREKKESFPLTVTSAQKNPTAFYLCASSTIAGDYEQYFGPGTRLTVT.

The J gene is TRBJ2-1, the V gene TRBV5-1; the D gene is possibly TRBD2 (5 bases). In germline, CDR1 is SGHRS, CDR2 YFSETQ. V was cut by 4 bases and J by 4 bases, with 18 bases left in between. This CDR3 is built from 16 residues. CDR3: CASSPVASMGYNEQFF. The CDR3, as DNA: TGCGCCAGCAGCCCGGTCGCTAGCATGGGATACAATGAGCAGTTCTTC. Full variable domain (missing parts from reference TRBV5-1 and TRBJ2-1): KAGVTQTPRYLIKTRGQQVTLSCSPISGHRSVSWYQQTPGQGLQFLFEYFSETQRNKGNFPGRFSGRQFSNSRSEMNVSTLELGDSALYLCASSPVASMGYNEQFFGPGTRLTVL.

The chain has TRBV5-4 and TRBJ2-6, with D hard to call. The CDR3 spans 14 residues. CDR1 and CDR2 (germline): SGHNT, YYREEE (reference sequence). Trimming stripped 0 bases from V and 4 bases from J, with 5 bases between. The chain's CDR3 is CASSLGDGANVLTF. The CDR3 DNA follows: TGTGCCAGCAGCTTGGGTGACGGGGCCAACGTCCTGACTTTC.

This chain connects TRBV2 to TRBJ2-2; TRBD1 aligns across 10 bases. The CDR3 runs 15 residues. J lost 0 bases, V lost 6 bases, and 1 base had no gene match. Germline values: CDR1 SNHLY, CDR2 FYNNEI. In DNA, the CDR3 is TGTGCCAGCAGGGGGACAGGGGCGAACACCGGGGAGCTGTTTTTT. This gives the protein CASRGTGANTGELFF.

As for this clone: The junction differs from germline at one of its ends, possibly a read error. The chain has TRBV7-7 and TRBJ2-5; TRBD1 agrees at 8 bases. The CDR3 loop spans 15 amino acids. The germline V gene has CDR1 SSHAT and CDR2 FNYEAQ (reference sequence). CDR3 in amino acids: CASSSGRTGQETQYF. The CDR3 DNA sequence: TGTGCTAGCAGCTCTGGACGGACAGGGCAAGAGACCCAGTACTTC. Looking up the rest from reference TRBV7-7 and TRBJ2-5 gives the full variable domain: GAGVSQSPRYKVTKRGQDVTLRCDPISSHATLYWYQQALGQGPEFLTYFNYEAQPDKSGLPSDRFSAERPEGSISTLTIQRTEQRDSAMYRCASSSGRTGQETQYFGPGTRLLVL.

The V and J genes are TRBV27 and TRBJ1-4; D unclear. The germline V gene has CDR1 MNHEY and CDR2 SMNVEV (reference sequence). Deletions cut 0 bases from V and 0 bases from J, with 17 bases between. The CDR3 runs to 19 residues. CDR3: CASSLSPVSPGATNEKLFF. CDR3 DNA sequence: TGTGCCAGCAGTTTATCCCCGGTCTCACCCGGGGCAACTAATGAAAAACTGTTTTTT. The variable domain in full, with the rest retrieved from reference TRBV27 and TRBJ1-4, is EAQVTQNPRYLITVTGKKLTVTCSQNMNHEYMSWYRQDPGLGLRQIYYSMNVEVTDKGDVPEGYKVSRKEKRNFPLILESPSPNQTSLYFCASSLSPVSPGATNEKLFFGSGTQLSVL.

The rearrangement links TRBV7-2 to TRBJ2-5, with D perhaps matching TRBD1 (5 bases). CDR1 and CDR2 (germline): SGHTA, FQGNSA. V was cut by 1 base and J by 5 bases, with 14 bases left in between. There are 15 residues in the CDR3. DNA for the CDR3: TGTGCCAGCAGCTTAGTCATTGGCAGGGCGGAGACCCAGTACTTC. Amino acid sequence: CASSLVIGRAETQYF.